The 17 T cell receptor beta chains listed next were all sequenced from one sample in a study of T-cell reconstitution after alpha-beta-depleted transplantation in children. The TCRbeta library was prepared with unique molecular identifiers. From the PCR reads, TCRdb called clonotypes with MiXCR, one entry per CDR3 protein. The profile shows about a million distinct CDR3 sequences, roughly 31% of them singletons. Sample: PBMCs, mostly from graft donor cells, taken 360 days after TCRalphabeta/CD19-depleted stem cell transplant. The receptor source for this set is a boy younger than two who had a stem cell transplant for SCID, so the T cells may come from the graft donor.

This clonotype was detected only a few times. The rearrangement joins TRBV28 to TRBJ2-5, with D uncertain. This CDR3 is built from 12 residues. V shed 6 bases and J shed 5 bases, with 10 bases lying between them. Germline CDR1 MDHEN, CDR2 SYDVKM. CDR3 in amino acids: CASSPQVETQYF. CDR3 sequence (DNA): TGTGCCAGCAGCCCCCAGGTGGAGACCCAGTACTTC.

This clonotype was found a few times. The chain couples TRBV7-7 to TRBJ2-5; D gene ambiguous. Germline CDR1 and CDR2: SSHAT and FNYEAQ (reference sequence). CDR3 size: 14 residues. The V end was cut by 4 bases, the J end by 1 base, with 10 bases between. CDR3 residues: CASSSYDGQETQYF. The CDR3 DNA is TGTGCCAGCAGCTCTTATGACGGCCAAGAGACCCAGTACTTC.

The V gene is TRBV7-2, the J gene TRBJ2-7; the D gene is possibly TRBD1 (6 bases). Germline CDR1 SGHTA, CDR2 FQGNSA. CDR3 size: 12 residues. V lost 7 bases to trimming and J lost 7 bases, with 14 bases between them. The CDR3 protein is CASTLTTGEQYF. The CDR3 DNA sequence: TGTGCCAGCACCCTTACGACAGGAGAGCAGTACTTC.

The CDR3 region has the DNA TGTGCCAGCAGCAAAGTCCCCAGGGAAACTAATGAAAAACTGTTTTTT. Protein: CASSKVPRETNEKLFF. J is TRBJ1-4 and V is TRBV21-1; TRBD1 reflects the table's D call only, with no check against the DNA. TRBV21-1 is a listed pseudogene. CDR3 size: 16 residues.

This clonotype came up a few times. V usage is TRBV6-5 and J usage is TRBJ1-4; tentative D call: TRBD1 (5 bases). Germline CDR1 reads MNHEY; CDR2 reads SVGAGI. There are 16 residues in the CDR3. V was shortened by 1 base and J by 5 bases, with 14 bases between the two germline ends. As DNA, the CDR3 is TGTGCCAGCAGTTACTATCTGGGGGGTCCGAATGAAAAACTGTTTTTT. It encodes CASSYYLGGPNEKLFF.

V gene TRBV6-5 combines with J gene TRBJ2-1, with D perhaps TRBD1 (6 bases). Germline V gene data show CDR1 as MNHEY and CDR2 as SVGAGI. Trimming took off 2 bases at V and 4 bases at J, with 21 bases between the two ends. The CDR3 has 18 amino acids. The CDR3 sequence is CASSYRAKTGIPYNEQFF. In DNA form, the CDR3 reads TGTGCCAGCAGTTACCGAGCGAAGACAGGAATCCCGTACAATGAGCAGTTCTTC.

This clonotype showed up just a few times. The chain uses TRBV20-1 and TRBJ2-5, with D possibly being TRBD2 (5 bases). The ends were cut back, 3 bases at V and 4 bases at J, with 21 bases in the middle. The germline V gene encodes CDR1 DFQATT and CDR2 SNEGSKA (reference sequence). CDR3 length equals 16 residues. The CDR3 DNA reads as TGCAGTGCTAGGGATCCAGCGGTGGTGGTTCGAGAGACCCAGTACTTC. Protein: CSARDPAVVVRETQYF.

This clonotype has more than one count but fewer than ten. The chain recombines TRBV20-1 with TRBJ1-1; 7 bases are a match to TRBD1. CDR3 length: 13 residues. Germline assignment: CDR1 DFQATT and CDR2 SNEGSKA (reference sequence). Germline trimming cut 2 bases from V and 7 bases from J; bases unmatched to any gene: 7. CDR3 DNA sequence: TGCAGTGCTAGAAACAGACAGGGTGTTGAAGCTTTCTTT. Translation: CSARNRQGVEAFF.

The V call is TRBV6-5, the J call TRBJ1-6; D perhaps matches TRBD1 (6 bases). Between the trimmed V and J ends, which lost 10 bases and 7 bases, there was a span of 11 bases. The germline CDR1 and CDR2 sequences are MNHEY and SVGAGI. This CDR3 region has 12 residues. This chain's CDR3 is CATRTGNSPLHF. The CDR3 nucleotides read TGTGCCACCCGAACAGGGAATTCACCCCTCCACTTT.

V usage is TRBV12-3 or TRBV12-4 and J usage is TRBJ1-6; the D gene is possibly TRBD1 (5 bases). CDR3 length: 13 amino acids. V lost 5 bases and J 7 bases, leaving 9 bases between the germline ends. The CDR3 nucleotides read TGTGCCAGCAGTCCGCGACAGAATTCACCCCTCCACTTT. Translated: CASSPRQNSPLHF.

The chain joins TRBV10-3 to TRBJ2-7, with 7 bases fitting TRBD1. This CDR3 spans 12 amino acids. Germline CDR1 reads ENHRY; CDR2 reads SYGVKD. The junction had 5 bases not matched to a gene; V was cut back by 7 bases and J by 5 bases. Written as DNA, the CDR3 is TGTGCCATCAAGACAGGGATGAACGAGCAGTACTTC. Translation gives CAIKTGMNEQYF.

This sequence joins TRBV5-6 and TRBJ2-2; 8 bases align to TRBD1. The germline gives CDR1 SGHDT, CDR2 YYEEEE. V trimming: 4 bases; J trimming: 0 bases; junction bases outside the gene matches: 8. The CDR3 has 17 amino acids. The CDR3 DNA is TGTGCCAGCAGCCCGGGCAGGGGGCGTTCGAACACCGGGGAGCTGTTTTTT. It translates to CASSPGRGRSNTGELFF.

This clonotype was seen more than once but under ten times. The rearrangement links TRBV6-2 or TRBV6-3 to TRBJ2-1; 9 bases are shared with TRBD2. Unmatched junction bases numbered 13, after V lost 2 bases and J lost 8 bases. Looked up from germline, CDR1 is MNHEY and CDR2 is SVGEGT. This CDR3 is 17 amino acids long. The chain's CDR3 is CASSYGAGGHRVYEQFF. DNA of the CDR3: TGTGCCAGCAGTTACGGAGCGGGGGGCCATAGGGTATATGAGCAGTTCTTC.

J is TRBJ2-3 and V is TRBV20-1, with 8 positions matching TRBD2. V shed 4 bases and J 9 bases; nucleotides not matched to a gene: 12. Germline values: CDR1 DFQATT, CDR2 SNEGSKA (reference sequence). The CDR3 sequence is 14 residues long. The CDR3 region has the DNA TGCAGTGCTACCCTGTCTAGCGGGCGGGGGACGCAGTATTTT. Protein sequence: CSATLSSGRGTQYF.

This clonotype was picked up a small number of times. The CDR3 DNA sequence: TGTGCCAGCAGCCTAAGGGAGGGGTACAATGAGCAGTTCTTC. This translates into CASSLREGYNEQFF. The gene calls are TRBV7-9 and TRBJ2-1; 7 bases line up with TRBD2. The V gene end was trimmed by 5 bases and the J gene end by 4 bases; junction bases not matched to a gene: 5. Germline CDR1 SEHNR, CDR2 FQNEAQ (reference sequence). The CDR3 loop spans 14 amino acids.

J is TRBJ1-2 and V is TRBV29-1, with D tentatively TRBD1 (5 bases). CDR3 length: 15 residues. Germline CDR1 SQVTM, CDR2 ANQGSEA. This CDR3 is CRREVKQGALDGYTF. The CDR3 DNA reads TGCAGAAGGGAGGTAAAGCAGGGCGCTTTGGATGGCTACACCTTC.

The chain uses TRBV20-1 and TRBJ2-4, with 9 bases lining up with TRBD1. CDR3 length equals 12 residues. Germline loops: CDR1 DFQATT, CDR2 SNEGSKA (reference sequence). V shed 6 bases and J 8 bases; nucleotides not matched to a gene: 5. The CDR3 DNA follows: TGCAGTGCCTCGGGACAGGGATACATTCAGTACTTC. Protein sequence: CSASGQGYIQYF.